This T cell receptor (beta chain) originates from a study of T cell responses to AZD1222 COVID-19 vaccine. This CDR3 comprises 13 residues. The germline CDR1 and CDR2 sequences are SGHRS and YFSETQ. With 5 bases clipped from V and 4 bases from J, the junction kept 5 bases outside the gene matches. TCRdb keeps only in-frame clones here, not all; method: immunoSEQ multiplex PCR. The table records some 55,000 clones, about 90% of them present only once. Study results and caveats: Spike-spanning, vaccine-associated CD4 TCRs were dominant at 160-218 and 743-854.

The table lists this clone with a few counts. Its antigen is currently unknown. This rearrangement joins TRBV5-1 to TRBJ1-2, with 7 bases matching TRBD1. This TCR was recovered from an adult in good health. The sample was peripheral blood, taken on day 0 of AZD1222 vaccination. Here the CDR3 reads CASSSDRFYGYTF. In nucleotides, the CDR3 is TGCGCCAGCAGTTCGGACAGGTTCTATGGCTACACCTTC.